This T cell receptor (beta chain) was sequenced during a study of T cell repertoires in cytomegalovirus infection. The study, taken as a whole, reports: Summed frequency of shared TCR beta families picked out CMV carriers who also had the relevant HLA.

A note on this clonotype: Its antigen is still unknown.

MiXCR, run by TCRdb on the reads, gives a single entry per CDR3 protein. The table lists under 200,000 distinct CDR3 sequences, less than 25% of them singletons, with under 30% in the top ten. The trim removed 2 bases at V and 0 bases at J, leaving 4 bases unmatched. The CDR3 totals 16 residues. The germline gives CDR1 MDHEN, CDR2 SYDVKM. The source was CD8+ T cells from cultured PBMCs, collected from culture after CMV antigen stimulation. The genes are TRBV28 and TRBJ1-3, with 7 bases identical to TRBD1. This sequence was found in a human donor in good health (CMV status not recorded). Some clones in this sample may be carry-over from other donors' samples. The CDR3 nucleotides are TGTGCCAGCAGTTTACGGACAGGCCTCTCTGGAAACACCATATATTTT. Protein sequence: CASSLRTGLSGNTIYF.